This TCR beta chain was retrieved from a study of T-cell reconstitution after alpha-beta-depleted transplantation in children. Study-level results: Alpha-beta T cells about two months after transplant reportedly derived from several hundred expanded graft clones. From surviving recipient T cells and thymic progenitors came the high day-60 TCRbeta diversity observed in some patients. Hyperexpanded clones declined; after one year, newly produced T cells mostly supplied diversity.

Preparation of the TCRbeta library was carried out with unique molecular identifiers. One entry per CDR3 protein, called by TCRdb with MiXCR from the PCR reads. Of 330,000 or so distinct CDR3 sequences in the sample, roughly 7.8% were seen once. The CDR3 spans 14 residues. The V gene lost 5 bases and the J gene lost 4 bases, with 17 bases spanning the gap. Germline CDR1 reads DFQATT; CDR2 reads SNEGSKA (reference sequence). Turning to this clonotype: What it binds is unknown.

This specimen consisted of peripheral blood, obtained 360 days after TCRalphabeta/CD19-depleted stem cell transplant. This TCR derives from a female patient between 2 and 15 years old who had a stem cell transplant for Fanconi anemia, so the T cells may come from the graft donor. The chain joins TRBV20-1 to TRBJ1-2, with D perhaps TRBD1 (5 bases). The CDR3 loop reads CSARTTGTIYGYTF. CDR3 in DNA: TGCAGTGCTCGAACCACCGGGACCATCTATGGCTACACCTTC.